The 20 T cell receptor beta chains in this list originate from one sample, sequenced in a study of blood T cell repertoires in COVID-19. Measured with immunoSEQ multiplex PCR; TCRdb has only the in-frame clones, and not every one. Of some 66,000 clones listed, 90% to 95% are singletons. The specimen was peripheral blood. Receptors were obtained from a human donor in a cohort sampled during active COVID-19.

V is TRBV7-3 and J is TRBJ2-3; TRBD2 matches 7 bases. CDR1 and CDR2 (germline): SGHTA, FQGTGA. J was trimmed by 1 base and V by 4 bases; bases with no gene match: 20. The CDR3 consists of 20 residues. The CDR3 DNA reads TGTGCCAGCAGCTCCCGACTAGCCAGCGGGGTTTCCGGGGGCACAGATACGCAGTATTTT. Its protein is CASSSRLASGVSGGTDTQYF.

This sequence joins TRBV19 and TRBJ1-2, with D possibly matching TRBD1 (6 bases). Germline V gene data show CDR1 as LNHDA and CDR2 as SQIVND (reference sequence). The V end was cut by 4 bases, the J end by 2 bases, with 14 bases between. This CDR3 has 15 residues. The CDR3 loop is CASSTSRDTNYGYTF. DNA for the CDR3: TGTGCCAGTAGTACGTCCCGGGACACAAACTATGGCTACACCTTC.

The genes are TRBV4-3 and TRBJ2-6; no firm D call. Germline V gene sequence: CDR1 LGHNA, CDR2 YSLEER. This CDR3 region has 14 residues. V gave up 4 bases and J gave up 0 bases, with 4 bases separating them. The CDR3 nucleotides are TGCGCCAGCAGCCGCGACTCTGGGGCCAACGTCCTGACTTTC. This translates into CASSRDSGANVLTF.

The rearrangement links TRBV27 to TRBJ2-2; 10 positions agree with TRBD2. This CDR3 has 18 residues. J was trimmed by 5 bases and V by 2 bases; bases with no gene match: 11. CDR1 and CDR2 from the germline V gene are MNHEY and SMNVEV (reference sequence). This chain's CDR3 is CASSLPSGRGFLTGELFF. For the CDR3, the DNA is TGTGCCAGCAGTTTACCCAGCGGGAGGGGGTTCTTGACCGGGGAGCTGTTTTTT.

This clone was seen repeatedly, ten times or more. Within the sample, other DNA sequences also encode this same CDR3. The V gene is TRBV5-1, the J gene TRBJ2-1; D is uncertain. Germline CDR1 SGHRS, CDR2 YFSETQ. The CDR3 is 12 residues long. V lost 0 bases and J 5 bases, leaving 3 bases between the germline ends. CDR3 coding DNA: TGCGCCAGCAGCTTGGCCGACAATGAGCAGTTCTTC. Translated: CASSLADNEQFF.

The rearrangement joins TRBV27 to TRBJ2-7; 8 bases align to TRBD2. The CDR3 has 13 amino acids. V lost 3 bases, J lost 6 bases, and 4 bases stayed unmatched. Germline V lookup: CDR1 MNHEY, CDR2 SMNVEV (reference sequence). The CDR3 bases are TGTGCCAGCAGTTTGAACGGGGGGGGCGAGCAGTACTTC. Translating gives CASSLNGGGEQYF.

The chain couples TRBV5-1 to TRBJ2-1; 7 nucleotides line up with TRBD1. In germline, CDR1 is SGHRS, CDR2 YFSETQ. V lost 0 bases and J lost 5; bases outside the gene matches: 8. The CDR3 totals 16 residues. CDR3 DNA sequence: TGCGCCAGCAGCTTGGCAACAGGGGTTTCCAACAATGAGCAGTTCTTC. Protein product: CASSLATGVSNNEQFF. The variable domain in full, with the rest retrieved from reference TRBV5-1 and TRBJ2-1, is KAGVTQTPRYLIKTRGQQVTLSCSPISGHRSVSWYQQTPGQGLQFLFEYFSETQRNKGNFPGRFSGRQFSNSRSEMNVSTLELGDSALYLCASSLATGVSNNEQFFGPGTRLTVL.

This rearrangement joins TRBV14 to TRBJ2-4; D unclear. Germline-derived CDR1 and CDR2 are SGHDN and FVKESK. There are 13 residues in the CDR3. V was shortened by 0 bases and J by 4 bases, with 4 bases between the two germline ends. CDR3 nucleotides: TGTGCCAGCAGCCAAGACAGTAAAAACATTCAGTACTTC. It translates to CASSQDSKNIQYF.

The rearrangement uses TRBV19 and TRBJ2-5; 9 bases are a match to TRBD1. V trimming: 2 bases; J trimming: 2 bases; junction bases outside the gene matches: 9. The V gene's germline CDR1 is LNHDA and CDR2 SQIVND (reference sequence). This CDR3 spans 17 amino acids. The DNA for the CDR3 is TGTGCCAGTAGTATACCACGGGACAGGGCGGGACAAGAGACCCAGTACTTC. Protein: CASSIPRDRAGQETQYF.

This chain connects TRBV5-1 to TRBJ2-5; D is ambiguous. The CDR3 has 14 residues. The germline V gene has CDR1 SGHRS and CDR2 YFSETQ. Trimming removed 0 bases from V and 5 bases from J, with 11 bases in between. The CDR3: CASSLGLLSETQYF. The CDR3, as DNA: TGCGCCAGCAGCTTGGGACTCCTATCGGAGACCCAGTACTTC.

This chain links TRBV4-1 with TRBJ1-2; TRBD1 agrees at 7 bases. The CDR3 loop spans 15 amino acids. The germline V gene has CDR1 MGHRA and CDR2 YSYEKL. V shed 2 bases, J shed 0 bases, and the junction held 3 bases outside the gene matches. CDR3 DNA: TGCGCCAGCAGCCAATATACAGGGGCTAACTATGGCTACACCTTC. This encodes CASSQYTGANYGYTF.

The chain couples TRBV5-4 to TRBJ2-5; possibly TRBD2 for D (6 bases). Trimming cost V 4 bases and J 5 bases, with 15 bases left between them. Germline V gene data show CDR1 as SGHNT and CDR2 as YYREEE (reference sequence). The CDR3 totals 14 residues. The CDR3 loop is CASSLGGTGETQYF. CDR3 sequence (DNA): TGTGCCAGCAGCCTGGGCGGGACGGGGGAGACCCAGTACTTC. Filled out from reference TRBV5-4 and TRBJ2-5, the complete variable domain reads ETGVTQSPTHLIKTRGQQVTLRCSSQSGHNTVSWYQQALGQGPQFIFQYYREEENGRGNFPPRFSGLQFPNYSSELNVNALELDDSALYLCASSLGGTGETQYFGPGTRLLVL.

V is TRBV5-4 and J is TRBJ1-2, with a possible D match to TRBD1 (6 bases). V lost 2 bases to trimming and J lost 6 bases, with 17 bases between them. CDR1 and CDR2 from the germline V gene are SGHNT and YYREEE (reference sequence). The length of the CDR3 is 15 residues. Here the CDR3 reads CASSLPLGGLDGYTF. DNA for the CDR3: TGTGCCAGCAGCTTACCTTTAGGGGGTTTGGATGGCTACACCTTC.

V usage is TRBV6-5 and J usage is TRBJ2-1; 10 bases align to TRBD2. After removal of 9 bases from V and 6 bases from J, the junction contained 8 bases not matched to a gene. The CDR3 has 14 amino acids. Per the germline V gene, CDR1 is MNHEY and CDR2 is SVGAGI. DNA for the CDR3: TGTGCCAGTCCCCCTAGCGGGAGTGGCAATGAGCAGTTCTTC. Translating gives CASPPSGSGNEQFF.

The chain couples TRBV6-5 to TRBJ2-1; TRBD1 matches at 8 bases. Germline V gene lookup returns CDR1 MNHEY and CDR2 SVGAGI. The CDR3 length is 16 residues. With 0 bases clipped from V and 4 bases from J, the junction kept 5 bases outside the gene matches. The CDR3 DNA reads TGTGCCAGCAGTTACTCCCGCCGGACAGGGTACAATGAGCAGTTCTTC. Residues: CASSYSRRTGYNEQFF.

V usage is TRBV7-3 and J usage is TRBJ1-3, with 10 bases lining up with TRBD1. The CDR3 runs to 20 residues. The germline CDR1 and CDR2 sequences are SGHTA and FQGTGA. V lost 1 base and J lost 1; bases outside the gene matches: 13. This CDR3 is CASSLNAPGQGRGSGNTIYF. CDR3 nucleotide sequence: TGTGCCAGCAGCTTAAACGCCCCGGGACAGGGGAGGGGATCTGGAAACACCATATATTTT.

This chain connects TRBV7-9 to TRBJ1-3, with 8 bases matching TRBD1. From germline, CDR1 is SEHNR and CDR2 FQNEAQ (reference sequence). The J segment lost 4 bases and the V segment lost 5 bases, leaving 4 bases of the junction unmatched. The CDR3 is 14 amino acids. CDR3: CASSLTGAGNTIYF. CDR3 coding DNA: TGTGCCAGCAGCCTGACAGGGGCGGGAAACACCATATATTTT.

This rearrangement joins TRBV3-1 (or the pseudogene TRBV3-2) to TRBJ1-2; TRBD1 aligns across 7 bases. Unmatched junction bases numbered 2, after V lost 3 bases and J lost 4 bases. Germline CDR1 and CDR2: LGHDT and YNNKEL (reference sequence). This CDR3 has 13 residues. CDR3: CASSHHRGYGYTF. The CDR3 coding sequence is TGTGCCAGCAGCCATCACAGGGGCTATGGCTACACCTTC.

The chain is built from TRBV4-3 and TRBJ2-6; 7 nucleotides align to TRBD1. Germline values: CDR1 LGHNA, CDR2 YSLEER. V lost 0 bases to trimming and J lost 2 bases; unmatched junction nucleotides: 4. The CDR3 extends over 17 amino acids. The CDR3 sequence: CASSQDQGEPGANVLTF. CDR3 nucleotides: TGCGCCAGCAGCCAAGATCAGGGGGAACCTGGGGCCAACGTCCTGACTTTC.

To note about this clone: This same CDR3 is encoded by further DNA sequences in the sample. V and J are TRBV7-2 and TRBJ2-2, with 12 bases lining up with TRBD2. Germline V lookup: CDR1 SGHTA, CDR2 FQGNSA. The CDR3 extends over 17 amino acids. V gave up 3 bases and J gave up 6 bases; unmatched junction bases: 8. CDR3 sequence: CASSFLLAGGPSGELFF. The CDR3 bases are TGTGCCAGCAGCTTTCTCCTAGCGGGGGGGCCGTCCGGGGAGCTGTTTTTT.